The 24 T cell receptor beta chains given below trace back to one sample, sequenced in a study of OX40 agonist ivuxolimab in advanced cancers. Only in-frame clones appear in the TCRdb table, and some are missing; sequencing was by immunoSEQ multiplex PCR. Of 60,000 to 90,000 clones in the sample, less than 85% were seen once. The starting material was CD4+ or CD8+ T cells sorted from blood, obtained in a trial of the OX40 agonist ivuxolimab. Receptors were obtained from an adult with an advanced solid tumor such as melanoma, head and neck, liver or kidney cancer.

V usage is TRBV10-2 and J usage is TRBJ1-2, with TRBD1 as a possible D gene (5 bases). Germline assignment: CDR1 WSHSY and CDR2 SAAADI. The ends were cut back, 8 bases at V and 14 bases at J, with 21 bases in the middle. CDR3 length equals 12 residues. The CDR3 coding sequence is TGCGCCAGCGGACGAGGGGCGTCCCAGTTTACCTTC. Translation gives CASGRGASQFTF.

This chain links TRBV18 with TRBJ2-1, with D perhaps matching TRBD2 (5 bases). V gave up 5 bases and J gave up 1 base, with 9 bases separating them. This CDR3 has 14 amino acids. Germline V lookup: CDR1 KGHSH, CDR2 LQKENI. Written as DNA, the CDR3 is TGTGCCAGCTCAAGGCTAGCTTCCTACAATGAGCAGTTCTTC. It is translated as CASSRLASYNEQFF.

The V call is TRBV6-5, the J call TRBJ1-6; tentative D call: TRBD1 (6 bases). There are 15 residues in the CDR3. With 0 bases removed from V and 8 bases from J, the gap between germline ends came to 11 bases. Germline CDR1 and CDR2: MNHEY and SVGAGI. The CDR3 sequence: CASSYSGRGDSPLHF. Written as DNA, the CDR3 is TGTGCCAGCAGTTACTCGGGCAGGGGCGATTCACCCCTCCACTTT.

CDR3 loop: CASRRPGSYEQYV. In nucleotides, the CDR3 is TGTGCCAGCAGGCGCCCAGGGAGTTACGAGCAGTACGTC. The chain combines TRBV6-5 with TRBJ2-7; tentatively, D is TRBD1 or TRBD2 (5 bases each). V lost 6 bases and J lost 4, with 13 bases in between. Germline CDR1 and CDR2: MNHEY and SVGAGI. The CDR3 contains 13 residues.

This clone was seen just once. This CDR3 is CASSLQGLAGFLSNEQFF. The CDR3 DNA reads as TGTGCCAGCAGCTTACAGGGACTAGCGGGGTTTCTTTCCAATGAGCAGTTCTTC. The chain employs TRBV7-2 and TRBJ2-1, with 13 nucleotides matching TRBD2. CDR1 and CDR2 (germline): SGHTA, FQGNSA. Unmatched junction bases numbered 10, after V lost 2 bases and J lost 6 bases. This CDR3 contains 18 residues.

The V and J genes are TRBV27 and TRBJ2-7; TRBD2 matches at 10 bases. V was pared by 7 bases and J by 6 bases, with 18 bases of the junction left unmatched. This CDR3 has 17 residues. Per the germline V gene, CDR1 is MNHEY and CDR2 is SMNVEV (reference sequence). This chain's CDR3 is CASKEGFSGRAGFEQYF. Written as DNA, the CDR3 is TGTGCCAGCAAGGAGGGTTTCAGCGGGAGGGCGGGCTTCGAGCAGTACTTC.

The rearrangement joins TRBV6-6 to TRBJ2-7; TRBD1 or TRBD2 may be the D gene (5 bases each). The CDR3 is 15 amino acids. Per germline, CDR1 MNHNY and CDR2 SVGAGI (reference sequence). The V end lost 6 bases, the J end lost 0 bases, and 15 bases lay between the germline ends. The CDR3 DNA sequence: TGTGCCAGCAGCTATGGACAAACTAGCTCCTACGAGCAGTACGTC. As protein: CASSYGQTSSYEQYV.

This clone has only one observation. The rearrangement links TRBV29-1 to TRBJ1-2, with a weak D call TRBD1 (5 bases). Per germline, CDR1 SQVTM and CDR2 ANQGSEA. Trimming removed 6 bases at V and 10 bases at J, with 12 bases between. The CDR3 contains 10 residues. CDR3 DNA sequence: TGCAGCGTGGGGGACGACTACTACACCTTC. Protein: CSVGDDYYTF.

The chain joins TRBV28 to TRBJ2-1; no firm D call. In germline, CDR1 is MDHEN, CDR2 SYDVKM. This CDR3 has 13 residues. V lost 2 bases, J lost 7 bases, and 9 bases lay in between. CDR3 nucleotides: TGTGCCAGCAGTTTACCTGTTTGGAATGAGCAGTTCTTC. It yields the protein CASSLPVWNEQFF.

This clone was seen only once. The V call is TRBV19, the J call TRBJ1-5; D is undetermined. V lost 6 bases and J lost 2, with 8 bases in between. Germline-derived CDR1 and CDR2 are LNHDA and SQIVND (reference sequence). The CDR3 runs to 13 residues. CDR3 amino acids: CASSDIRNQPQHF. In DNA form, the CDR3 reads TGTGCCAGTAGCGACATACGCAATCAGCCCCAGCATTTT.

This sequence joins TRBV5-1 and TRBJ2-5; TRBD1 aligns across 8 bases. The ends lost 7 bases at V and 4 bases at J; junction bases unmatched: 9. Germline V lookup: CDR1 SGHRS, CDR2 YFSETQ. The CDR3 covers 14 residues. CDR3 nucleotide sequence: TGCGCCAGCGGCCCGACAGGGGTAAGAGAGACCCAGTACTTC. Its protein product is CASGPTGVRETQYF.

This clone was detected a few times. The chain links TRBV7-9 to TRBJ2-1, with D perhaps matching TRBD2 (5 bases). This CDR3 comprises 13 residues. The V gene lost 5 bases and the J gene lost 9 bases, with 14 bases spanning the gap. Germline V gene lookup returns CDR1 SEHNR and CDR2 FQNEAQ (reference sequence). CDR3 in amino acids: CASSPTGLGEQFF. CDR3 bases: TGTGCCAGCAGCCCGACTGGACTCGGTGAGCAGTTCTTC.

For this clone: The junction shows a germline mismatch at one end, possibly a read error. The rearrangement uses TRBV20-1 and TRBJ1-2; D is uncertain. Germline CDR1 and CDR2: DFQATT and SNEGSKA (reference sequence). The CDR3 is 10 amino acids. CDR3 residues: CNASEASHTF. In nucleotides, the CDR3 is TGCAATGCTAGTGAAGCCTCCCACACCTTC.

The chain links TRBV6-5 to TRBJ2-7; a possible D gene is TRBD1 (6 bases). The CDR3 extends over 16 amino acids. V was cut by 4 bases and J by 2 bases, with 18 bases left in between. Germline CDR1 MNHEY, CDR2 SVGAGI. CDR3 sequence: CASSSDYPGQAYEQYF. CDR3 DNA: TGTGCCAGCAGTTCCGACTATCCGGGACAAGCCTACGAGCAGTACTTC.

The chain combines TRBV6-1 with TRBJ2-5, with D tentatively TRBD2 (5 bases). Deletions cut 6 bases from V and 5 bases from J, with 10 bases between. CDR3 size: 12 residues. Germline V gene data show CDR1 as MNHNS and CDR2 as SASEGT. CDR3 loop: CASRDWEETQYF. The CDR3 DNA reads as TGTGCCAGCAGGGACTGGGAGGAGACCCAGTACTTC.

The chain links TRBV5-8 to TRBJ1-1; 7 bases match TRBD1. Germline V gives CDR1 SGHTS, CDR2 YDEGEE. CDR3 length equals 13 residues. J lost 6 bases, V lost 3 bases, and 5 bases had no gene match. The CDR3 spells CASSSGTASEAFF. CDR3 DNA: TGTGCCAGCAGCTCCGGGACAGCCTCTGAAGCTTTCTTT.

The gene calls are TRBV4-1 and TRBJ1-4; D is uncertain. The CDR3 consists of 14 residues. V lost 2 bases and J lost 5, with 9 bases in between. Germline loops: CDR1 MGHRA, CDR2 YSYEKL. CDR3 amino acids: CASSQRRLNEKLFF. In nucleotides, the CDR3 is TGCGCCAGCAGCCAACGCAGGTTGAATGAAAAACTGTTTTTT.

The chain uses TRBV9 and TRBJ1-3; D gene ambiguous. V lost 3 bases and J 5 bases, leaving 6 bases between the germline ends. Germline V gene data show CDR1 as SGDLS and CDR2 as YYNGEE. The CDR3 sequence is 12 residues long. In DNA, the CDR3 is TGTGCCAGCAGCGCAGTTAGAAACACCATATATTTT. Its translation: CASSAVRNTIYF.

The chain is built from TRBV2 and TRBJ2-2; a weak D match, TRBD1 (5 bases). V was cut by 4 bases and J by 1 base, with 7 bases left in between. CDR3 length: 14 residues. Germline CDR1 SNHLY, CDR2 FYNNEI. The CDR3 DNA follows: TGTGCCAGCAGTGGGCAGGGGAACACCGGGGAGCTGTTTTTT. Encoded protein: CASSGQGNTGELFF.

V usage is TRBV7-2 and J usage is TRBJ1-1; maybe TRBD1 (5 bases). Trimming took off 4 bases at V and 1 base at J, with 13 bases between the two ends. This CDR3 spans 15 amino acids. CDR1 and CDR2 from the germline V gene are SGHTA and FQGNSA. CDR3 DNA: TGTGCCAGCAGCTACGACGGGACTCAGAACACTGAAGCTTTCTTT. It specifies CASSYDGTQNTEAFF.

The chain has TRBV10-3 and TRBJ2-5, with a weak D call TRBD1 (6 bases). Germline assignment: CDR1 ENHRY and CDR2 SYGVKD. This CDR3 comprises 13 residues. V lost 6 bases and J lost 1, with 9 bases in between. CDR3 coding DNA: TGTGCCATCAGACCGGACAGCCAAGAGACCCAGTACTTC. Encoded protein: CAIRPDSQETQYF.

The V and J genes are TRBV5-6 and TRBJ2-5; 8 positions match TRBD1. V dropped 2 bases and J dropped 2; count of bases not matched to a gene: 8. The CDR3 extends over 16 amino acids. Germline assignment: CDR1 SGHDT and CDR2 YYEEEE. CDR3 coding DNA: TGTGCCAGCAGCTTTGGGACAGGTCATCGGCAAGAGACCCAGTACTTC. Translating it yields CASSFGTGHRQETQYF.

The rearrangement links TRBV7-2 to TRBJ1-1; D is unclear. The CDR3 consists of 14 residues. In germline, CDR1 is SGHTA, CDR2 FQGNSA. With 5 bases removed from V and 0 bases from J, the gap between germline ends came to 10 bases. This CDR3 reads CASSIILMNTEAFF. In nucleotides, the CDR3 is TGTGCCAGCAGCATAATCCTCATGAACACTGAAGCTTTCTTT. The full variable domain, rest sourced from reference TRBV7-2 and TRBJ1-1, is GAGVSQSPSNKVTEKGKDVELRCDPISGHTALYWYRQSLGQGLEFLIYFQGNSAPDKSGLPSDRFSAERTGGSVSTLTIQRTQQEDSAVYLCASSIILMNTEAFFGQGTRLTVV.

The chain is built from TRBV28 and TRBJ2-7; D unresolved. Germline CDR1 MDHEN, CDR2 SYDVKM. V lost 2 bases, J lost 7 bases, and 6 bases lay in between. This CDR3 contains 11 residues. The CDR3 DNA sequence: TGTGCCAGCAGTTTAGGTAGGGAGCAGTACGTC. This sequence encodes CASSLGREQYV.